This is a list of T cell receptor beta chains from one sample in a study of shared clonotypes between healthy human individuals. Sequencing used immunoSEQ multiplex PCR; TCRdb keeps in-frame clones, though not all of them. The sample yields some 200,000 clones, about 65% seen once. The sequencing sample was made of memory CD4+ T cells sorted from blood. The receptor source for this set is a young man in good health. The CDR3 runs from the conserved cysteine through the conserved F or W. The D gene is left open where the match is weak. Clone size is shown for a subset of rows, as once, few, many or a class of expanded clone.

cdr3_nt	cdr3_aa	clone_size	j_call	d_call	v_call
TGTGCCAGCACCCCTGGGACAGCTTCCTACGAGCAGTACTTC	CASTPGTASYEQYF	-	TRBJ2-7	TRBD1	TRBV7-8
TGTGCCAGCAGCCAAGGCCCCCTTGCCAATGAGCAGTTCTTC	CASSQGPLANEQFF	-	TRBJ2-1	-	TRBV14
TGTGCCAGCCTCTTAGAAACCAGTATTACCGGGGAGCTGTTTTTT	CASLLETSITGELFF	-	TRBJ2-2	-	TRBV6-1
TGTGCCAGCAGGGTCAGATTCCGGGACAGGGGAAATGAGCAGTTCTTC	CASRVRFRDRGNEQFF	few	TRBJ2-1	-	TRBV21-1
TGCGCCAGCAGCTTGAGGGCCCGACTGACGACTAGCGGGGCCTACGAGCAGTACTTC	CASSLRARLTTSGAYEQYF	-	TRBJ2-7	TRBD2	TRBV5-1
TGCGCCAGCAGTGCAAACAATGAGCAGTTCTTC	CASSANNEQFF	-	TRBJ2-1	-	TRBV10-1
TGTGCCAGCAGTTTGTCTCCAACGTACGAGCAGTACTTC	CASSLSPTYEQYF	-	TRBJ2-7	-	TRBV27
TGTGCCACCAGCAGAGATAGGGGAAGCAATCAGCCCCAGCATTTT	CATSRDRGSNQPQHF	-	TRBJ1-5	-	TRBV15
TGTGCCAGCAGTCGGGACAACTACGAGCAGTACTTC	CASSRDNYEQYF	-	TRBJ2-7	-	TRBV7-9
TGTGCCAGCACCGCCTCCCGCACAGGATACGAGCAGTACTTC	CASTASRTGYEQYF	-	TRBJ2-7	-	TRBV28
TGTGCCAGCACGATGTCCGGGGAGCTGTTTTTT	CASTMSGELFF	-	TRBJ2-2	-	TRBV28
TGTGCCAGTGGATCGAATCCGCGCGCGAGCACAGATACGCAGTATTTT	CASGSNPRASTDTQYF	-	TRBJ2-3	-	TRBV19
TGTGCCAGCAGCTTCGATTACGAGCAGTACTTC	CASSFDYEQYF	few	TRBJ2-7	-	TRBV2
TGCGCCAGCACCTGGGGGACTAGCGGATACCAAGAGGCCCAGTACTTC	CASTWGTSGYQEAQYF	-	TRBJ2-5	TRBD2	TRBV5-1
TGTGCCTGGGCAAGGTCTGGACAGGTAGGGCAGCCCCAGCATTTT	CAWARSGQVGQPQHF	-	TRBJ1-5	TRBD1	TRBV30
TGCGCCAGCAGCCAAGAAGCAGGGTCTGGGGCCAACGTCCTGACTTTC	CASSQEAGSGANVLTF	-	TRBJ2-6	-	TRBV4-3
TGTGCCAGCAGCTCCGGGACTAGCGGGAAGTATGAGCAGTTCTTC	CASSSGTSGKYEQFF	-	TRBJ2-1	TRBD2	TRBV11-3
TGTGCTAGCAGCCGTCGCGGCCTCACAGATACGCAGTATTTT	CASSRRGLTDTQYF	once	TRBJ2-3	-	TRBV7-7
TGCGCCAGCAGCCAAGTTTTGACTAGTCGCACAGATACGCAGTATTTT	CASSQVLTSRTDTQYF	-	TRBJ2-3	-	TRBV4-1
TGTGCCAGGGGCGTCGACACCGGGGAGCTGTTTTTT	CARGVDTGELFF	-	TRBJ2-2	-	TRBV27
TGTGCTAGTGGGAACAGACAAGAGGGCTACACCTTC	CASGNRQEGYTF	-	TRBJ1-2	-	TRBV12-5
TGTGCCAGCAGTCACGGCCAGGGTGTTGAGGGCTACACCTTC	CASSHGQGVEGYTF	-	TRBJ1-2	-	TRBV7-9
TGTGCCAGCAGCGGAACCCCCGGGACAGGGTCGGAGACCCAGTACTTC	CASSGTPGTGSETQYF	-	TRBJ2-5	TRBD1	TRBV9
TGTGCCAGCACCCTAGCGGGAGGGCCCTACAATGAGCAGTTCTTC	CASTLAGGPYNEQFF	-	TRBJ2-1	TRBD2	TRBV28
TGCGCCATTCCACTCGGGCGAGGCCCCTACTATGGCTACACCTTC	CAIPLGRGPYYGYTF	-	TRBJ1-2	-	TRBV10-1
TGTGCCAGCAGACCGGCGGGACCCTACGAGCAGTACTTC	CASRPAGPYEQYF	-	TRBJ2-7	-	TRBV5-6
TGTGCCATCAGCCCGTTACCCCCGAGCTCCTACGAGCAGTACTTC	CAISPLPPSSYEQYF	-	TRBJ2-7	-	TRBV10-3
TGTGCCAGCAGTCCAGGGACAGGGTCGTTCAATGAGCAGTTCTTC	CASSPGTGSFNEQFF	many	TRBJ2-1	TRBD1	TRBV5-6
TGTGCCAGCAGCTTAGCGCTTGGGTTTGGCTACACCTTC	CASSLALGFGYTF	-	TRBJ1-2	-	TRBV7-9
TGTGCCAGCTCACCCTGGGACCGAACGAACACCGGGGAGCTGTTTTTT	CASSPWDRTNTGELFF	few	TRBJ2-2	-	TRBV18